This T cell receptor (beta chain) emerged from a study of T cell responses to AZD1222 COVID-19 vaccine. Study conclusions and caveats: As reported, nearly half of all spike-specific TCRs target variant regions that are unmutated. Seropositive at baseline were only 5 or 6 AZD1222 recipients. Two doses of AZD1222 preceded a rise in Spike-specific TCR breadth and depth.

On this clone itself: The target antigen is unknown.

The V gene lost 4 bases and the J gene lost 0 bases, with 10 bases spanning the gap. The CDR3 has 16 residues. Germline lookup yields CDR1 KGHSH and CDR2 LQKENI. Clones were sequenced by immunoSEQ multiplex PCR, and TCRdb holds only the in-frame ones, with some missing. The sample lists more than 150,000 clones, around 92% occurring once. This TCR derives from an adult in good health. Source: peripheral blood, taken on day 0 of AZD1222 vaccination. V gene TRBV18 combines with J gene TRBJ2-6; D unclear. DNA of the CDR3: TGTGCCAGCTCACGGAACAGCAACTCTGGGGCCAACGTCCTGACTTTC. Translation: CASSRNSNSGANVLTF.